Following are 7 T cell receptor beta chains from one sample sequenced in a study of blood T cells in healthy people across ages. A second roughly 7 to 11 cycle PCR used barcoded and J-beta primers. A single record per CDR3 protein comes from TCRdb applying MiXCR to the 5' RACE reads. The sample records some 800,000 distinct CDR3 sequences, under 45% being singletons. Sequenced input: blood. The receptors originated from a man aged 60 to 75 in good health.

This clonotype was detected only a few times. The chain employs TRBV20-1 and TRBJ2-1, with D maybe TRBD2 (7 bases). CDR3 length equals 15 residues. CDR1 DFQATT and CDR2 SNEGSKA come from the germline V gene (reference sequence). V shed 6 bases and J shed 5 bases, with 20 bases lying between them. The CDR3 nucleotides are TGCAGTGCCCCCCTCGGCGGGGGCCCCAACAATGAGCAGTTCTTC. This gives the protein CSAPLGGGPNNEQFF.

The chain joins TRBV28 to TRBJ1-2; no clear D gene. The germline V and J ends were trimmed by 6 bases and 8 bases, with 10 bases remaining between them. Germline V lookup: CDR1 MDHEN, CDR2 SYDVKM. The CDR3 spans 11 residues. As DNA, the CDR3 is TGTGCCAGCAGCTTTTCATGGGGCTACACCTTC. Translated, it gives CASSFSWGYTF.

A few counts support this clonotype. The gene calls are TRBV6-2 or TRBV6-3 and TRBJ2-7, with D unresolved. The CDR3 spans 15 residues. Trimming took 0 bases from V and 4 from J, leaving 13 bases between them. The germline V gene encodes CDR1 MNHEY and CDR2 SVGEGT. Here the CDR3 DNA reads TGTGCCAGCAGTTACTCGACCACAGCATTTTACGAGCAGTACTTC. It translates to CASSYSTTAFYEQYF.

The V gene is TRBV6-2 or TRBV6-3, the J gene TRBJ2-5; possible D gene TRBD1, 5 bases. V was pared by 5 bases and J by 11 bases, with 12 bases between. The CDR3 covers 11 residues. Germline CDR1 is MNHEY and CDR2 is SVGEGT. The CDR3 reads CASSNDREQYF. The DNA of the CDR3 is TGTGCCAGCAGTAACGACAGAGAACAGTACTTC.

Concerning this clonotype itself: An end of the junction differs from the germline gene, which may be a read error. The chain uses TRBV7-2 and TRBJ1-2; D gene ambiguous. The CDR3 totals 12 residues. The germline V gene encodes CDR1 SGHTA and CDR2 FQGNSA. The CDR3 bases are TGTGCCAGCAGCTTAAAGTTTGGTGGCCACACCTTC. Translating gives CASSLKFGGHTF.

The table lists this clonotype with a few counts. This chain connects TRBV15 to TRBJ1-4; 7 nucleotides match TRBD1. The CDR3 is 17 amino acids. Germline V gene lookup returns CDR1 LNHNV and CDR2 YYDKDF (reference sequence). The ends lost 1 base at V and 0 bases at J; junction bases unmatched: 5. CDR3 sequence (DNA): TGTGCCACCAGCAGAGCTATCGGGACAGCAACTAATGAAAAACTGTTTTTT. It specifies CATSRAIGTATNEKLFF.

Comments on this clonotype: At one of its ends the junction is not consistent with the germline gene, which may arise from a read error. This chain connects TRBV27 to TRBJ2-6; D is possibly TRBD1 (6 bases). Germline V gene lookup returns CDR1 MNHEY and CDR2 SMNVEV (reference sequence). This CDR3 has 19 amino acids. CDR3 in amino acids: CAGRGLDSRLNSGANVLTF. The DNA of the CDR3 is TGTGCCGGCAGGGGTTTGGACAGCCGCCTGAACTCTGGGGCCAACGTCCTGACTTTC. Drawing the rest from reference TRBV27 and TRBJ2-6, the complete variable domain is EAQVTQNPRYLITVTGKKLTVTCSQNMNHEYMSWYRQDPGLGLRQIYYSMNVEVTDKGDVPEGYKVSRKEKRNFPLILESPSPNQTSLYFCAGRGLDSRLNSGANVLTFGAGSRLTVL.